This paragraph covers one T cell receptor (beta chain) sequence. This specimen comes from a study of blood T cell repertoires in COVID-19. As for the study in general: The origin of the acute and convalescent COVID-19 samples was the United States, Italy and Spain.

CDR3 length: 15 amino acids. V shed 6 bases, J shed 1 base, and the junction held 5 bases outside the gene matches. Germline CDR1 is LNHDA and CDR2 is SQIVND (reference sequence). Under the authors' procedure: Amplification of reference gene primers was used by the study to estimate nucleated cell counts. The protocol was immunoSEQ multiplex PCR, while the TCRdb copy is restricted to in-frame clones and leaves out a portion. V, J and clone size derive from that table, while D and trimming were established from the DNA sequence. This sample has around 100,000 clones; more than 75% occur once, and the top ten carry roughly 7.1%.

Sequenced: peripheral blood. The origin of this receptor is a human donor with acute or convalescent COVID-19. The donor label of this sample is uncertain. The chain couples TRBV19 to TRBJ2-2, with 7 bases lining up with TRBD2. CDR3 sequence reads: CASRTGGRNTGELFF. CDR3 in DNA: TGTGCCAGTAGGACGGGGGGAAGGAACACCGGGGAGCTGTTTTTT.